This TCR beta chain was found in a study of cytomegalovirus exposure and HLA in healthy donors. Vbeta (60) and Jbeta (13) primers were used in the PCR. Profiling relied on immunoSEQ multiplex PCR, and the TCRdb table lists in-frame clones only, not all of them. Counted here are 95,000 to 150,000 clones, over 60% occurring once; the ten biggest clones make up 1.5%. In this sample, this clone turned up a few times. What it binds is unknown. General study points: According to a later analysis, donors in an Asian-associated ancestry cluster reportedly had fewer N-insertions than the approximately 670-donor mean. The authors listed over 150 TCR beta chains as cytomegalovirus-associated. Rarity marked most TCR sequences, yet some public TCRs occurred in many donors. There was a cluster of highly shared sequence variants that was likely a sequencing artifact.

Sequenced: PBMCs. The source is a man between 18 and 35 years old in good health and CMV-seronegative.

For the CDR3, the DNA is TGTGCCAGCAGTGGGAGGCCATCGGCAGCTACGCAGTATTTT. The encoded protein is CASSGRPSAATQYF. The V call is TRBV2, the J call TRBJ2-3, with a weak D call TRBD2 (5 bases). CDR3 length equals 14 residues. V gave up 4 bases and J gave up 8 bases, with 16 bases separating them. From germline, CDR1 is SNHLY and CDR2 FYNNEI.